The T cell receptor (beta chain) under discussion was sequenced for a study of shared clonotypes between healthy human individuals. For the study at large: A few men and a couple of women, aged 18 to 49, were donors. Study-wide findings and caveats: In having few donors, the study represented limited genetic and exposure-history diversity.

The CDR3 loop spans 16 amino acids. Unmatched junction bases numbered 7, after V lost 5 bases and J lost 0 bases. Germline V lookup: CDR1 MNHEY, CDR2 SMNVEV (reference sequence). With regard to this clone: Its antigen remains unknown.

Assay: immunoSEQ multiplex PCR; the TCRdb copy retains only in-frame clones and omits some. Here the sample spans more than 600,000 clones, about 92% being singletons. Naive CD8 cells lacked CD45RO, underwent positive selection for CCR7 and left out terminally differentiated effector memory CD45RA+ cells. The sequenced sample was naive CD8+ T cells sorted from blood. The receptor comes from a man in his thirties or forties in good health. V gene TRBV27 combines with J gene TRBJ1-5, with TRBD1 identical over 7 bases. The CDR3 sequence is CASSTGTDYSNQPQHF. The CDR3 coding sequence is TGTGCCAGCAGTACCGGGACAGACTATAGCAATCAGCCCCAGCATTTT.